What follows is one T cell receptor beta chain and its context. How the authors handled the data: Cell counts per sample came from amplifying reference gene primers. Using immunoSEQ multiplex PCR, the repertoire was profiled, and TCRdb retains in-frame clones only, with some absent. For V, J and clone size, that table is used; D and trimming come from the DNA. The profile shows just over 300,000 clones, roughly 91% of them singletons. Those enrolled in Seattle joined during active infection and were followed longitudinally afterward. The data are from a study of blood T cell repertoires in COVID-19. Study-level background: T cells, B-cell-depleted T cells, or PBMCs supplied cDNA or gDNA.

The sequence was collected from a woman younger than 45 with COVID-19, enrolled during active disease. The specimen was peripheral blood.

The CDR3 DNA reads TGCGCCAGCAGCCAAGGCTCGGGACTAGCGGGGGTCTGGGTGTTCTTC. It codes for CASSQGSGLAGVWVFF. The gene calls are TRBV4-1 and TRBJ2-1; 14 bases fit TRBD2. The CDR3 is 16 amino acids. V lost 1 base and J lost 15; bases outside the gene matches: 11. Germline values: CDR1 MGHRA, CDR2 YSYEKL.